This passage covers 18 T cell receptor beta chains from one sample sequenced in a study of cytomegalovirus exposure and HLA in healthy donors. Method: immunoSEQ multiplex PCR; TCRdb's copy keeps in-frame clones and lacks some. The table lists some 69,000 clones, over 90% of them singletons. The sequenced sample was PBMCs. Receptor source: a woman younger than 30 in good health and CMV-seropositive.

This chain connects TRBV19 to TRBJ1-1, with 8 nucleotides matching TRBD1. The germline gives CDR1 LNHDA, CDR2 SQIVND (reference sequence). The CDR3 runs to 15 residues. Germline trimming cut 5 bases from V and 2 bases from J; bases unmatched to any gene: 7. CDR3 protein: CASSLLTGVNTEAFF. The CDR3 DNA sequence: TGTGCCAGTAGTTTACTGACAGGGGTAAACACTGAAGCTTTCTTT.

The chain has TRBV11-2 and TRBJ2-5; 8 nucleotides align to TRBD2. CDR1 is SGHAT and CDR2 is FQNNGV in the germline V gene. The CDR3 consists of 15 residues. V shed 3 bases, J shed 5 bases, and the junction held 8 bases outside the gene matches. The CDR3 nucleotides read TGTGCCAGCAGCTTGTCGGGAGGGCCGGGGGAGACCCAGTACTTC. This encodes CASSLSGGPGETQYF.

This chain connects TRBV9 to TRBJ1-2, with 8 positions matching TRBD1. V shed 6 bases and J 4 bases; nucleotides not matched to a gene: 8. This CDR3 has 14 residues. CDR1 is SGDLS, CDR2 YYNGEE, per germline. The CDR3 DNA is TGTGCCAGCAACCCGAGCCAGGGGGCCTATGGCTACACCTTC. Translating gives CASNPSQGAYGYTF. Full variable domain (missing parts from reference TRBV9 and TRBJ1-2): DSGVTQTPKHLITATGQRVTLRCSPRSGDLSVYWYQQSLDQGLQFLIQYYNGEERAKGNILERFSAQQFPDLHSELNLSSLELGDSALYFCASNPSQGAYGYTFGSGTRLTVV.

The CDR3: CASSLGNSGLEKLFF. As DNA, the CDR3 is TGTGCCAGCAGCTTAGGAAATTCGGGTTTAGAAAAACTGTTTTTT. The chain combines TRBV7-2 with TRBJ1-4; D unresolved. This CDR3 has 15 residues. V shed 1 base and J shed 8 bases, with 14 bases lying between them. The germline gives CDR1 SGHTA, CDR2 FQGNSA.

This chain joins TRBV11-2 and TRBJ2-2, with D maybe TRBD1 (6 bases). Trimming took 5 bases from V and 5 from J, leaving 15 bases between them. The CDR3 has 15 residues. Germline loops: CDR1 SGHAT, CDR2 FQNNGV. In DNA form, the CDR3 reads TGTGCCAGCAGCCCCGTGGGGACATTGACCGGGGAGCTGTTTTTT. Translated, it gives CASSPVGTLTGELFF.

The J gene is TRBJ1-1, the V gene TRBV7-3; TRBD1 aligns across 9 bases. Germline CDR1 and CDR2: SGHTA and FQGTGA. The CDR3 runs 14 residues. With V trimmed by 5 bases and J by 3 bases, 4 bases remained unmatched. As DNA, the CDR3 is TGTGCCAGCAGCCTACAGGGGGCTTACACTGAAGCTTTCTTT. This codes for CASSLQGAYTEAFF.

The J gene is TRBJ1-5, the V gene TRBV4-1, with 7 bases identical to TRBD1. Germline V gene sequence: CDR1 MGHRA, CDR2 YSYEKL. J lost 3 bases, V lost 0 bases, and 5 bases had no gene match. The CDR3 length is 16 residues. In DNA, the CDR3 is TGCGCCAGCAGCCAAGAGGGCCAGGGGGTCAATCAGCCCCAGCATTTT. Protein: CASSQEGQGVNQPQHF.

V is TRBV10-1 and J is TRBJ2-1; 9 positions agree with TRBD1. The CDR3 has 14 residues. The trim removed 10 bases at V and 7 bases at J, leaving 11 bases unmatched. The V gene's germline CDR1 is WNHNN and CDR2 SYGVQD (reference sequence). This CDR3 reads CATRPGQGLNEQFF. Written as DNA, the CDR3 is TGCGCCACTAGACCGGGACAGGGTTTGAATGAGCAGTTCTTC.

V is TRBV7-9 and J is TRBJ2-1; 11 bases are shared with TRBD2. This CDR3 has 15 amino acids. The ends lost 9 bases at V and 8 bases at J; junction bases unmatched: 12. Germline CDR1 reads SEHNR; CDR2 reads FQNEAQ (reference sequence). For the CDR3, the DNA is TGTGCCAGTGCCGCGGGGCTAGCGGGAGGTTATGAGCAGTTCTTC. It encodes CASAAGLAGGYEQFF.

CDR3 sequence: CASSRQQGANQPQHF. CDR3 sequence (DNA): TGCGCCAGCAGCCGCCAACAGGGTGCCAATCAGCCCCAGCATTTT. V gene TRBV4-1 combines with J gene TRBJ1-5; weak D call: TRBD1 (6 bases). The CDR3 contains 15 residues. CDR1 is MGHRA, CDR2 YSYEKL, per germline. Trimming cost V 4 bases and J 3 bases, with 13 bases left between them.

The chain links TRBV11-3 to TRBJ2-5, with 7 bases that match TRBD2. The CDR3 is made up of 15 amino acids. V lost 3 bases, J lost 1 base, and 5 bases stayed unmatched. Per germline, CDR1 SGHNT and CDR2 YENEEA. For the CDR3, the DNA is TGTGCCAGCAGCTTCGGGAGGACTTTCCAAGAGACCCAGTACTTC. Its translation: CASSFGRTFQETQYF.

DNA for the CDR3: TGTGCCAGCAGCTTGGCGCGGACTAGCGGGAGGGCGAGGCTGTACGAGCAGTACTTC. It encodes CASSLARTSGRARLYEQYF. The V and J genes are TRBV5-4 and TRBJ2-7, with 15 nucleotides matching TRBD2. This CDR3 spans 19 amino acids. V lost 0 bases to trimming and J lost 4 bases; unmatched junction nucleotides: 11. Germline CDR1 is SGHNT and CDR2 is YYREEE (reference sequence).

The J gene is TRBJ2-1, the V gene TRBV21-1; TRBD2 was called by the table and not checked on the DNA. TRBV21-1 is a pseudogene. The CDR3 is 20 amino acids. The CDR3 region is CASSKGRQALTRRLFGEQFF. In DNA, the CDR3 is TGTGCCAGCAGCAAAGGCCGGCAGGCATTGACTAGGCGCCTTTTTGGTGAGCAGTTCTTC.

The table lists this clone with a few counts. The chain joins TRBV2 to TRBJ2-7; TRBD2 matches at 8 bases. This CDR3 has 14 amino acids. J was trimmed by 2 bases and V by 7 bases; bases with no gene match: 7. The germline V gene has CDR1 SNHLY and CDR2 FYNNEI. The CDR3 DNA is TGTGCCAGCAAGTCTGGGACTAGACCCTACGAGCAGTACTTC. Its protein is CASKSGTRPYEQYF.

The chain combines TRBV7-6 with TRBJ2-2; D remains unclear. With 4 bases removed from V and 0 bases from J, the gap between germline ends came to 12 bases. The germline CDR1 and CDR2 sequences are SGHVS and FNYEAQ. The CDR3 loop spans 16 amino acids. DNA of the CDR3: TGTGCCAGCAGCTCAGTCTATGAGGCGAACACCGGGGAGCTGTTTTTT. It translates to CASSSVYEANTGELFF.

V and J are TRBV6-5 and TRBJ2-7; 8 bases are shared with TRBD1. Germline CDR1 and CDR2: MNHEY and SVGAGI. J lost 4 bases, V lost 9 bases, and 11 bases had no gene match. The CDR3 totals 14 residues. CDR3 DNA: TGTGCCAGTAAGGAAACAGGGGGTCGGTACGAGCAGTACTTC. This codes for CASKETGGRYEQYF.

The genes are TRBV5-4 and TRBJ2-7; 12 bases align to TRBD2. Trimming cost V 3 bases and J 6 bases; bases outside gene matches: 16. This CDR3 has 18 residues. The germline V gene encodes CDR1 SGHNT and CDR2 YYREEE (reference sequence). The CDR3 bases are TGTGCCAGCAGCTCACTAGCGGGAGGCCCCCATTCGTTCGGCGAGCAGTACTTC. As protein: CASSSLAGGPHSFGEQYF.

The chain couples TRBV6-1 to TRBJ2-1; D is unresolved. V dropped 2 bases and J dropped 4 bases, with 12 bases sitting between them. CDR3 length equals 15 residues. In germline, CDR1 is MNHNS, CDR2 SASEGT. CDR3 in amino acids: CASSELRTYYNEQFF. CDR3 in DNA: TGTGCCAGCAGTGAACTCAGAACATATTACAATGAGCAGTTCTTC.